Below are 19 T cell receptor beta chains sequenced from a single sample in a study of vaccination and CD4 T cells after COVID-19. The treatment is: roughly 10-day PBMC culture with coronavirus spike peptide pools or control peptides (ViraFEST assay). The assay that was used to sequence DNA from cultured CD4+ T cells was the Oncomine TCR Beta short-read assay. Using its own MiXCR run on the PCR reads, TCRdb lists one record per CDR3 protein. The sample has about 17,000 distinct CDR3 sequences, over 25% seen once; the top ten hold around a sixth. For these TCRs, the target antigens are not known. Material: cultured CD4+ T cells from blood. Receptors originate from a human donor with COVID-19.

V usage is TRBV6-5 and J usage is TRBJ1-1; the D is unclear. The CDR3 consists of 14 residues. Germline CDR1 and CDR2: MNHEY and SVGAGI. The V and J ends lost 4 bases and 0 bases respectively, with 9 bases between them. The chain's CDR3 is CASSSGRLNTEAFF. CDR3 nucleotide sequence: TGTGCCAGCAGTTCCGGACGGTTGAACACTGAAGCTTTCTTT.

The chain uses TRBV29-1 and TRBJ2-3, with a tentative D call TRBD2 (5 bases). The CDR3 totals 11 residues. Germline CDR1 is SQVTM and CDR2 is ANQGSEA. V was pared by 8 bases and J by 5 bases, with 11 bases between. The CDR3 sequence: CSPRDGDTQYF. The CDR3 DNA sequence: TGCAGCCCGAGGGATGGAGATACGCAGTATTTT.

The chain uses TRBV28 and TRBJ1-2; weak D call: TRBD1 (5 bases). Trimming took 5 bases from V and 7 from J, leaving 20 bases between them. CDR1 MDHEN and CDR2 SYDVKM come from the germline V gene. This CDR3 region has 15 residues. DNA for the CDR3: TGTGCCAGCAGTACTAGGCTGGGACGGTTGGTTGGCTACACCTTC. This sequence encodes CASSTRLGRLVGYTF.

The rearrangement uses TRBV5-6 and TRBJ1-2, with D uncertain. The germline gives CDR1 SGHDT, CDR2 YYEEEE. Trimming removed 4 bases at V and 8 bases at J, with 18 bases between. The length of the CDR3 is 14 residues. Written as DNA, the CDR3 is TGTGCCAGCAGCCCCGGCAATGGCTGGGTAGGCTACACCTTC. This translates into CASSPGNGWVGYTF.

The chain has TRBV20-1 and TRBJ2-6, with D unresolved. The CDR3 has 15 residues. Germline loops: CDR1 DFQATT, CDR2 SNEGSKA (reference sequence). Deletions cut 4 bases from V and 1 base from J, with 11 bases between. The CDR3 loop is CSATDRFSGANVLTF. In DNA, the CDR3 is TGCAGTGCTACGGATCGGTTTTCTGGGGCCAACGTCCTGACTTTC.

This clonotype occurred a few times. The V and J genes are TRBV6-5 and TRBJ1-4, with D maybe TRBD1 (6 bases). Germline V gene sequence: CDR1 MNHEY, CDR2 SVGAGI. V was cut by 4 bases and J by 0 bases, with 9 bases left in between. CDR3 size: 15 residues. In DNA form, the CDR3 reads TGTGCCAGCAGTTTAGCAGGGGCAACTAATGAAAAACTGTTTTTT. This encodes CASSLAGATNEKLFF.

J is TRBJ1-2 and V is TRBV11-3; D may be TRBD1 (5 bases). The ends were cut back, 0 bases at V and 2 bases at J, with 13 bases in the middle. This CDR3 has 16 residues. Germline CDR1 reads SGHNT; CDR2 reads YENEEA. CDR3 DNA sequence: TGTGCCAGCAGCTTAGAAGGTCGCGGGGGGAACTATGGCTACACCTTC. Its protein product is CASSLEGRGGNYGYTF.

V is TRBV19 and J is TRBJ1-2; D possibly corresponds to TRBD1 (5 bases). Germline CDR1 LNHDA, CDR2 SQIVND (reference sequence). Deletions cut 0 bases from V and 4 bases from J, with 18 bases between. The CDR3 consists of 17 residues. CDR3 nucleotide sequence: TGTGCCAGTAGTATAGAGCTTGGGACGACGGGTCCCTATGGCTACACCTTC. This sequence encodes CASSIELGTTGPYGYTF.

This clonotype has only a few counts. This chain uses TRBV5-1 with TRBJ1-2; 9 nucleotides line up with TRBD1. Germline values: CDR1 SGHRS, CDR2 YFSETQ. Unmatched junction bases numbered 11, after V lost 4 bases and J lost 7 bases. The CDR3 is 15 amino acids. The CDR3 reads CASSQTLGTGSGYTF. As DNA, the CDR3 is TGCGCCAGCAGCCAAACCCTCGGGACAGGGTCTGGCTACACCTTC.

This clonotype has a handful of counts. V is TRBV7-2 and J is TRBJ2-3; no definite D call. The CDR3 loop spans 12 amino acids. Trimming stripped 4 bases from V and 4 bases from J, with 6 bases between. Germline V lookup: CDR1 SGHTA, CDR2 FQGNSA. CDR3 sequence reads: CASSSAPDTQYF. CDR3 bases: TGTGCCAGCAGCTCTGCCCCAGATACGCAGTATTTT.

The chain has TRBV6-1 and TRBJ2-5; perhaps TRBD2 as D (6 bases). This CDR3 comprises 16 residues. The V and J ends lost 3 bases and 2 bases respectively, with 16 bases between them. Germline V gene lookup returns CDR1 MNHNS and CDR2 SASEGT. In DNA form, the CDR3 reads TGTGCCAGCAGTGACGGTGTCCGGGGGAATCAAGAGACCCAGTACTTC. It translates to CASSDGVRGNQETQYF.

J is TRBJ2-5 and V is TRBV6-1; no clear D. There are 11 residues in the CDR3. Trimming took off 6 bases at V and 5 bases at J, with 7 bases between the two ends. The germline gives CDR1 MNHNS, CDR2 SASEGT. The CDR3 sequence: CASSPDETQYF. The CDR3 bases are TGTGCCAGCAGCCCGGACGAGACCCAGTACTTC.

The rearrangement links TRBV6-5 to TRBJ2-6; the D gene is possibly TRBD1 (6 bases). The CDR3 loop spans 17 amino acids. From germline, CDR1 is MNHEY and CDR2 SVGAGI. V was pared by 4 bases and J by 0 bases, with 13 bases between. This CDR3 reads CASSWTTGLSGANVLTF. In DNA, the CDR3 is TGTGCCAGCAGTTGGACGACAGGACTCTCTGGGGCCAACGTCCTGACTTTC.

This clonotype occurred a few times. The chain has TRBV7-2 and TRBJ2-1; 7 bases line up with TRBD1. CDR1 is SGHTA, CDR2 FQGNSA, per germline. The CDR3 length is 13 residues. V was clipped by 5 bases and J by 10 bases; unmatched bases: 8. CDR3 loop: CASSPLTGPEQFF. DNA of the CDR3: TGTGCCAGCAGCCCCCTGACAGGGCCCGAGCAGTTCTTC.

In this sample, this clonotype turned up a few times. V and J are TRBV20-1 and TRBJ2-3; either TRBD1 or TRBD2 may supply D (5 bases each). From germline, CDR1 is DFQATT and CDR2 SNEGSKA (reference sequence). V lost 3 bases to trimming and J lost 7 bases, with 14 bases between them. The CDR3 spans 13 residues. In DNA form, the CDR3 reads TGCAGTGCTAGGGAAAGGTGGGGGAATACGCAGTATTTT. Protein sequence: CSARERWGNTQYF.

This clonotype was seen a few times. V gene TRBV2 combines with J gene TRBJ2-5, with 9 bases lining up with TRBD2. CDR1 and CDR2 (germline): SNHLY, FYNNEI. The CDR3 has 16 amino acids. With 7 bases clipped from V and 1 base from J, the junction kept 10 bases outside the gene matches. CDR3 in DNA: TGTGCCAGCATCCGAGGTAGCGGGGGACGCCAAGAGACCCAGTACTTC. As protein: CASIRGSGGRQETQYF.

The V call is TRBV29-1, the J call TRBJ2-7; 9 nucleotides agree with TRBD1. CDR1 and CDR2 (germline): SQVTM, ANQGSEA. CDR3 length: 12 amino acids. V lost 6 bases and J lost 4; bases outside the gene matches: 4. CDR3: CSVSGQGYEQYF. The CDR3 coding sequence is TGCAGCGTGTCGGGACAGGGATACGAGCAGTACTTC.

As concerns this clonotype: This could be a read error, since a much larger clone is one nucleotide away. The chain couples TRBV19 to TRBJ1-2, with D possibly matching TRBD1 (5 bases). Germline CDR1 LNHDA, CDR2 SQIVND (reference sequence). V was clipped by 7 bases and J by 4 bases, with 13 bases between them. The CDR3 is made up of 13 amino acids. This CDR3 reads CASNLQEFYGYTF. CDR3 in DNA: TGTGCCAGTAATCTACAGGAGTTCTATGGCTACACCTTC.

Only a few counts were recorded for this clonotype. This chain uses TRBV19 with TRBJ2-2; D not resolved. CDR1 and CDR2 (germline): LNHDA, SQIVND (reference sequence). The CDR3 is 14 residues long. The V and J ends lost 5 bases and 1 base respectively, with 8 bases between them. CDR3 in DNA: TGTGCCAGTAGTGTGCCGGAGAACACCGGGGAGCTGTTTTTT. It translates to CASSVPENTGELFF. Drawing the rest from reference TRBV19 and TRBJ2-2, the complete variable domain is DGGITQSPKYLFRKEGQNVTLSCEQNLNHDAMYWYRQDPGQGLRLIYYSQIVNDFQKGDIAEGYSVSREKKESFPLTVTSAQKNPTAFYLCASSVPENTGELFFGEGSRLTVL.